These 12 T cell receptor beta chains were all obtained from the same sample, sequenced in a study of graft-versus-host responses after intestinal transplantation. Generated by immunoSEQ multiplex PCR, the TCRdb table keeps only in-frame clones and is missing some. Of tens of thousands of clones in the sample, 70% to 90% are singletons; the top ten hold approximately 1.6%. The sequences come from PBMCs, collected 26 days after transplant. These receptors were collected from a human patient who received an intestinal transplant, so some T cells may come from the graft donor.

This chain joins TRBV6-5 and TRBJ1-1; possible D gene TRBD1, 5 bases. CDR3 length: 14 residues. V was clipped by 2 bases and J by 5 bases, with 12 bases between them. In germline, CDR1 is MNHEY, CDR2 SVGAGI. For the CDR3, the DNA is TGTGCCAGCAGTTACGGGGCAGGCGGAACTGAAGCTTTCTTT. Protein product: CASSYGAGGTEAFF.

The CDR3 loop is CASSEIQDTGELFF. The DNA of the CDR3 is TGTGCCAGCAGTGAAATACAGGACACCGGGGAGCTGTTTTTT. The chain employs TRBV6-1 and TRBJ2-2, with D possibly TRBD1 on 5 matching bases. V gave up 2 bases and J gave up 3 bases, with 7 bases separating them. The CDR3 is made up of 14 amino acids. Germline loops: CDR1 MNHNS, CDR2 SASEGT.

The J gene is TRBJ2-4, the V gene TRBV4-3; no clear D. V was trimmed by 0 bases and J by 9 bases, leaving 15 bases between them. The germline V gene has CDR1 LGHNA and CDR2 YSLEER. The CDR3 has 15 residues. CDR3 amino acids: CASSQDSQFFSIQYF. In DNA, the CDR3 is TGCGCCAGCAGCCAAGATTCACAGTTTTTTAGCATTCAGTACTTC.

The chain combines TRBV18 with TRBJ2-7, with D tentatively TRBD2 (6 bases). The CDR3 sequence is 14 residues long. Per germline, CDR1 KGHSH and CDR2 LQKENI. V was trimmed by 4 bases and J by 2 bases, leaving 12 bases between them. The CDR3 is CASSQSEGTYEQYV. The CDR3 coding sequence is TGTGCCAGCTCACAATCGGAGGGGACCTACGAGCAGTACGTC.

The gene calls are TRBV19 and TRBJ1-3; D might be TRBD1 (6 bases). The CDR3 runs 13 residues. Trimming took off 11 bases at V and 6 bases at J, with 17 bases between the two ends. Germline V CDR1 and CDR2: LNHDA, SQIVND (reference sequence). In DNA form, the CDR3 reads TGTGCCGGTGAAGGACAGAACTTAAACACCATATATTTT. Protein sequence: CAGEGQNLNTIYF.

Regarding this clone: A read error may account for a junction end that differs from germline. The CDR3: CASSLSQGQETQYF. The CDR3 DNA follows: TGTGCTAGCAGCTTATCACAGGGGCAAGAGACCCAGTACTTC. This chain uses TRBV7-7 with TRBJ2-5; 7 bases agree with TRBD1. In germline, CDR1 is SSHAT, CDR2 FNYEAQ (reference sequence). The CDR3 has 14 residues.

This rearrangement joins TRBV5-1 to TRBJ1-3; D gene uncertain. Per germline, CDR1 SGHRS and CDR2 YFSETQ. Trimming removed 1 base at V and 3 bases at J, with 14 bases between. The CDR3 is 16 residues long. This CDR3 reads CASSLRPEVIGNTIYF. The CDR3 DNA reads TGCGCCAGCAGCTTGCGCCCCGAGGTTATTGGAAACACCATATATTTT.

The chain joins TRBV6-6 to TRBJ2-2, with a possible D match to TRBD1 (5 bases). Between the trimmed V and J ends, which lost 5 bases and 1 base, there was a span of 11 bases. The CDR3 contains 15 residues. From germline, CDR1 is MNHNY and CDR2 SVGAGI (reference sequence). The CDR3 loop reads CASSSVRENTGELFF. The CDR3 region has the DNA TGTGCCAGCAGTAGTGTCAGGGAGAACACCGGGGAGCTGTTTTTT.

The CDR3 sequence: CASSHRGSSYEQYF. CDR3 DNA: TGTGCCAGCAGCCACAGAGGGAGCTCCTACGAGCAGTACTTC. V usage is TRBV14 and J usage is TRBJ2-7; weak D call: TRBD2 (5 bases). This CDR3 has 14 residues. V shed 3 bases and J shed 0 bases, with 9 bases lying between them. The germline CDR1 and CDR2 sequences are SGHDN and FVKESK.

This clone was picked up one time. The J gene is TRBJ1-1, the V gene TRBV5-1; possible D gene TRBD1, 5 bases. V lost 6 bases and J lost 2, with 14 bases in between. Germline V gives CDR1 SGHRS, CDR2 YFSETQ. This CDR3 region has 14 residues. CDR3 protein: CASNLDSGNTEAFF. As DNA, the CDR3 is TGCGCCAGCAATCTTGACAGTGGAAACACTGAAGCTTTCTTT.

The CDR3 bases are TGTGCCAGTTCCCCCGGGACACATAATGAAAAACTGTTTTTT. Residues: CASSPGTHNEKLFF. The chain has TRBV6-5 and TRBJ1-4; D may be TRBD1 (6 bases). V lost 9 bases and J 4 bases, leaving 15 bases between the germline ends. This CDR3 has 14 amino acids. Germline V lookup: CDR1 MNHEY, CDR2 SVGAGI.

This chain uses TRBV9 with TRBJ2-6; TRBD1 agrees at 9 bases. In germline, CDR1 is SGDLS, CDR2 YYNGEE. This CDR3 has 17 amino acids. The V gene end was trimmed by 1 base and the J gene end by 4 bases; junction bases not matched to a gene: 6. CDR3 amino acids: CASSVPGQGTGANVLTF. The CDR3 bases are TGTGCCAGCAGCGTACCGGGACAGGGAACCGGGGCCAACGTCCTGACTTTC.